The 3 T cell receptor beta chains given below trace back to one sample, sequenced in a study of blood T cell repertoires in COVID-19. Generated by immunoSEQ multiplex PCR, the TCRdb table keeps only in-frame clones and is missing some. This sample has about 25,000 clones, with roughly nine tenths found just once. What was sequenced was peripheral blood. The source is a man aged 50-60 years with active COVID-19.

The genes are TRBV19 and TRBJ2-5; 7 positions match TRBD1. Looked up from germline, CDR1 is LNHDA and CDR2 is SQIVND (reference sequence). CDR3 size: 13 residues. With V trimmed by 6 bases and J by 0 bases, 1 base remained unmatched. CDR3 nucleotide sequence: TGTGCCAGTAGGGGACAGAACCAAGAGACCCAGTACTTC. Translation gives CASRGQNQETQYF.

V gene TRBV20-1 combines with J gene TRBJ2-7; D ambiguous. Trimming removed 3 bases at V and 6 bases at J, with 12 bases between. The CDR3 length is 12 residues. Germline V gene lookup returns CDR1 DFQATT and CDR2 SNEGSKA (reference sequence). The CDR3 reads CSASTASTEQYF. In DNA, the CDR3 is TGCAGTGCTAGTACAGCAAGCACCGAGCAGTACTTC.

This chain links TRBV7-9 with TRBJ1-2; D possibly corresponds to TRBD1 (6 bases). CDR1 SEHNR and CDR2 FQNEAQ come from the germline V gene (reference sequence). V lost 1 base to trimming and J lost 5 bases, with 8 bases between them. The CDR3 length is 13 residues. The CDR3 spells CASSLEQGYGYTF. The CDR3 DNA reads TGTGCCAGCAGCTTAGAACAGGGATATGGCTACACCTTC.